This T cell receptor beta chain comes out of a study of T cell responses to AZD1222 COVID-19 vaccine. Findings and limits, study-wide: Females made up more of the donors, who were largely white British, and clonal diversity may have come out too low.

CDR3 length equals 16 residues. Trimming removed 1 base from V and 2 bases from J, with 11 bases in between. The germline V gene encodes CDR1 KGHSH and CDR2 LQKENI. Of note for this clone: As yet, its antigen is unknown.

Profiling relied on immunoSEQ multiplex PCR, and the TCRdb table lists in-frame clones only, not all of them. The sample yields 100,000 to 150,000 clones, 89% seen once. This sequence was found in an adult in good health. V gene TRBV18 combines with J gene TRBJ1-4; no reliable D call. Sequenced here: peripheral blood, sampled on day 0 of AZD1222 vaccination. For the CDR3, the DNA is TGTGCCAGCTCACCACTGTCGGGGTCTACTAATGAAAAACTGTTTTTT. Its translation is CASSPLSGSTNEKLFF.